Described below is a single T cell receptor (beta chain) sequence and its context. Its specificity is not known. The data belong to a study of cytomegalovirus exposure and HLA in healthy donors. Whole-study context: One earlier analysis, a look at 180 million or so T cells, found about 100 million unique TCR beta sequences.

Amplification used 60 Vbeta primers and 13 Jbeta primers. Only in-frame clones appear in the TCRdb table, and some are missing; sequencing was by immunoSEQ multiplex PCR. The table records about 140,000 clones, roughly 62% of them present only once. This CDR3 region has 16 residues. The germline V gene encodes CDR1 SGHTA and CDR2 FQGTGA. Trimming removed 5 bases at V and 0 bases at J, with 11 bases between. General study points: Roughly even sequencing depth across donors was the assumption behind the presence/absence analyses. In vitro assays verified that a few CMV-associated chains recognized CMV antigens specifically.

Sequencing was done on a sample of PBMCs. The clonotype comes from a man between 60 and 75 years old in good health and CMV-seronegative. The J gene is TRBJ2-6, the V gene TRBV7-3, with a tentative D call TRBD1 (5 bases). The CDR3, as DNA: TGTGCCAGCAGCGCGAACAGGATCTCTGGGGCCAACGTCCTGACTTTC. Translated, it gives CASSANRISGANVLTF.